This T cell receptor (beta chain) comes out of a study of shared clonotypes between healthy human individuals. Genomic DNA, for the unsorted samples, came from some 100 million PBMCs. Sequencing on ten immunoSEQ deep assay plates was performed for unsorted PBMC DNA. The repertoire was sequenced with immunoSEQ multiplex PCR; TCRdb's copy has only in-frame clones and lacks some. This table has about half a million clones, approximately 78% appearing once. The ends lost 5 bases at V and 4 bases at J; junction bases unmatched: 8. This CDR3 is built from 15 residues. The germline CDR1 and CDR2 sequences are SGHTA and FQGTGA. This clone has ten or more counts.

V and J are TRBV7-3 and TRBJ2-1, with 7 bases identical to TRBD2. The specimen was PBMCs. The clonotype comes from a woman aged 40 to 49 in good health. Some clones in this sample may be carry-over from other donors' samples. In DNA, the CDR3 is TGTGCCAGCAGCCCCTTAGCGGGCGCGTACAATGAGCAGTTCTTC. It codes for CASSPLAGAYNEQFF. Variable domain in full (rest from reference TRBV7-3 and TRBJ2-1): GAGVSQTPSNKVTEKGKYVELRCDPISGHTALYWYRQSLGQGPEFLIYFQGTGAADDSGLPNDRFFAVRPEGSVSTLKIQRTERGDSAVYLCASSPLAGAYNEQFFGPGTRLTVL.